This paragraph covers one T cell receptor beta chain sequence. Its specificity is not known. The record originates from a study of blood T cells in healthy people across ages. Study overall: Per two T cells, template switching captured roughly one barcoded beta molecule.

Germline assignment: CDR1 SGHRS and CDR2 YFSETQ. This CDR3 region has 16 residues. With 5 bases removed from V and 0 bases from J, the gap between germline ends came to 15 bases. Overall study findings and caveats: Strong correlation existed between TCR beta diversity and naive T cell percentage.

The second PCR ran about 6 to 12 cycles with a sample-barcoded 5' primer and J-beta primers. Each CDR3 protein is one row after TCRdb ran MiXCR on the 5' RACE reads. This table holds around 870,000 distinct CDR3 sequences, 29% found once. The material sequenced was blood. The receptor was derived from a woman older than 75 in good health. J is TRBJ2-1 and V is TRBV5-1; D is perhaps TRBD2 (5 bases). This CDR3 is CASRDKAAGSYNEQFF. In DNA, the CDR3 is TGCGCCAGCAGGGATAAAGCGGCCGGCTCCTACAATGAGCAGTTCTTC.